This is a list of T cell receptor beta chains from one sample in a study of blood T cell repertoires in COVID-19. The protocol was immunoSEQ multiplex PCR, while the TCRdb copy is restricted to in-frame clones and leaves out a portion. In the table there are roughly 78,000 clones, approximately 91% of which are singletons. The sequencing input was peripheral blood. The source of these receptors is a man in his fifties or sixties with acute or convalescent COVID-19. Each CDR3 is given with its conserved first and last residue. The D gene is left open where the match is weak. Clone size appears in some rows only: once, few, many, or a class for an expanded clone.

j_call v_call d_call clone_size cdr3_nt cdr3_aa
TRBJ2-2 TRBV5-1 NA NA TGCGCCAGCAGCGTGACTGACAGAACCGGGGAGCTGTTTTTT CASSVTDRTGELFF
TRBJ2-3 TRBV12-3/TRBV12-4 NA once TGTGCCAGCAGCCCCCGTTCAGATACGCAGTATTTT CASSPRSDTQYF
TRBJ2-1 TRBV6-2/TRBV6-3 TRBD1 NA TGTGCCAGCAGTTGGGGACAGGGGTACTACAATGAGCAGTTCTTC CASSWGQGYYNEQFF
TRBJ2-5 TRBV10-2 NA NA TGCGCCAGCAGTTTAGGACAAAGCCAAGAGACCCAGTACTTC CASSLGQSQETQYF
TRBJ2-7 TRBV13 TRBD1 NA TGTGCCAGCAGCTTACTACCGGGACAGGACCCTTCCTACGAGCAGTACTTC CASSLLPGQDPSYEQYF
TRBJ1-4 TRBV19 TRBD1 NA TGTGCCAGTAGTTCAACAGGGGTCACTCGGGAAAAACTGTTTTTT CASSSTGVTREKLFF
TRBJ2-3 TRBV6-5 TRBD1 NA TGTGCCAGCATAAACCGGGACAGGGGTACAGATACGCAGTATTTT CASINRDRGTDTQYF
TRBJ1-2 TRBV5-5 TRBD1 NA TGTGCCAGCGGCGCCGAGGGGGCGACTAACTATGGCTACACCTTC CASGAEGATNYGYTF
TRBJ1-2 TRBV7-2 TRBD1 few TGTGCCAGCAGCTTCGACAGGGGGGGCTTTGGCTACACCTTC CASSFDRGGFGYTF
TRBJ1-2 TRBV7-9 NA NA TGTGCCAGCAGCTTAGTTAACAGAAACTATGGCTACACCTTC CASSLVNRNYGYTF
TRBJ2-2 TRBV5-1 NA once TGCGCCAGCAGCTCCGACGGTTGGGGCGCCGGGGAGCTGTTTTTT CASSSDGWGAGELFF
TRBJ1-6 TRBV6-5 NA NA TGTGCCAGCAGCCGGGCGGGGGGTGAATCACCCCTCCACTTT CASSRAGGESPLHF
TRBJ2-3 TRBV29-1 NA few TGCAGCGTGGCCGGGGGGCCAGATACGCAGTATTTT CSVAGGPDTQYF
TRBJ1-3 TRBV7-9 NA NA TGTGCCAGCAGCCAAAGAGGAGGCTCTGGAAACACCATATATTTT CASSQRGGSGNTIYF
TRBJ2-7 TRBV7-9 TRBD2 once TGTGCCAGCAGCTTTCCGGGAGCAGGGAGGGACCACTACGAGCAGTACTTC CASSFPGAGRDHYEQYF
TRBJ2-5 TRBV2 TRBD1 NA TGTGCCAGCAGTGAATTTCAGGGGGTGGAGACCCAGTACTTC CASSEFQGVETQYF
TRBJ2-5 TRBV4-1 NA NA TGCGCCAGCAGCCACCTGACTAACCAAGAGACCCAGTACTTC CASSHLTNQETQYF
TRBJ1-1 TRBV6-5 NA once TGTGCCAGCAGTTACTCAGGGGCTGATTTCGCTTTCTTT CASSYSGADFAFF
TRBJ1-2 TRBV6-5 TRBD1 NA TGTGCCAGCAACCACAGGGGGAATGGCTACACCTTC CASNHRGNGYTF
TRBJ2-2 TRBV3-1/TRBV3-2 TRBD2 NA TGTGCCAGCAGCCAAGATCGGGCGGGGGGGACCACCGGGGAGCTGTTTTTT CASSQDRAGGTTGELFF
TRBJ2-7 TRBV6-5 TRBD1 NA TGTGCCAGCGGAAGACAGGGTATGGACGAGCAGTACTTC CASGRQGMDEQYF
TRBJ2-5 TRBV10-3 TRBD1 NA TGTGCCATCAGGGGGGACAGTTCAGGCGAAGAGACCCAGTACTTC CAIRGDSSGEETQYF
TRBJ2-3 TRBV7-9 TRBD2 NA TGTGCCAGCAGCTCCCTAGCGGGGGGCACAGATACGCAGTATTTT CASSSLAGGTDTQYF
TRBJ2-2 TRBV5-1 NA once TGCGCCAGCAGCCCGCGTGGTTCGAACACCGGGGAGCTGTTTTTT CASSPRGSNTGELFF
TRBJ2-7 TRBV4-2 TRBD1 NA TGTGCCAGCAGCCTTTGGGACAGGGAACCCTACGAGCAGTACTTC CASSLWDREPYEQYF
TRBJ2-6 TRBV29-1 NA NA TGCAGCGTTGAAGCATCTGGGGCCAACGTCCTGACTTTC CSVEASGANVLTF
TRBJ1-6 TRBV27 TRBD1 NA TGTGCCAGCAACGACAGGGGTTATAATTCACCCCTCCACTTT CASNDRGYNSPLHF
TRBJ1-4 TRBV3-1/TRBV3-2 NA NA TGTGCCAGCAGCCAAAGGCCTGGAGGTGAAAAACTGTTTTTT CASSQRPGGEKLFF
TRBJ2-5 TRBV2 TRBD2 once TGTGCCAGCAGTGGTACTAGCGGGGGCCTTCGAGAGACCCAGTACTTC CASSGTSGGLRETQYF
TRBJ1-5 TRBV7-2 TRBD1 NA TGTGCCAGCAGGATACAGGGGGCTTTTCAGCCCCAGCATTTT CASRIQGAFQPQHF
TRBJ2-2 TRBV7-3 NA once TGTGCCAGCAGTCCCAGGCGTGCGAACACCGGGGAGCTGTTTTTT CASSPRRANTGELFF
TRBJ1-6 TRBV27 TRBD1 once TGTGCCAGCAGTTTAAAAGGACAGGGTATTTTTAATTCACCCCTCCACTTT CASSLKGQGIFNSPLHF
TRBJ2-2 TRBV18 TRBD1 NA TGTGCCAGCTCGGAACGACAGGGTCTGGCTCGTACCGGGGAGCTGTTTTTT CASSERQGLARTGELFF
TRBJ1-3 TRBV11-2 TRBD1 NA TGTGCCAGCAGCCGAACACAGGGGCCCGGAAACACCATATATTTT CASSRTQGPGNTIYF
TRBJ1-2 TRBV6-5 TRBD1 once TGTGCCAGCAGTTACACGAGGACAGGGGGGGGGTATGGCTACACCTTC CASSYTRTGGGYGYTF
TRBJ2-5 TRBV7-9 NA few TGTGCCAGCAGCTTAGGTATCGACTCTGAGTACCAAGAGACCCAGTACTTC CASSLGIDSEYQETQYF
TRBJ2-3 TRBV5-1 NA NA TGCGCCAGCAGCTTGGGCAGGGATTTGGATACGCAGTATTTT CASSLGRDLDTQYF
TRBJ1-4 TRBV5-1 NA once TGCGCCAGCAGCTGGGGTAGGGGCGGGAGTGAAAAACTGTTTTTT CASSWGRGGSEKLFF
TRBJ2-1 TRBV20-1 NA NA TGCAGTGCCGGCCAGGGGTATGAGCAGTTCTTC CSAGQGYEQFF
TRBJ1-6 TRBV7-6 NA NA TGTGCCAGCAGCCGTGAGGGAAGAGATGGAGAGTCACCCCTCCACTTT CASSREGRDGESPLHF
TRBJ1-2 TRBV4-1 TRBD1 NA TGCGCCAGCAGCCAAGAGGACAGGGATGGCTACACCTTC CASSQEDRDGYTF
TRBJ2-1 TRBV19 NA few TGTGCCAGTAGTACCCCCGTGACAGGCTACAATGAGCAGTTCTTC CASSTPVTGYNEQFF
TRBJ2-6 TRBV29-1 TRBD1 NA TGCAGCCTTGGGGACAGGGGGCGCGGTTGGAACTCTGGGGCCAACGTCCTGACTTTC CSLGDRGRGWNSGANVLTF
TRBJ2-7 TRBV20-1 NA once TGCAGTGCTAGTCAGGGGTTCTACGAGCAGTACTTC CSASQGFYEQYF
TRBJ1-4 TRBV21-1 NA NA TGTGCCAGCAGCACCTCAAACCGGGACAGGGCCGCGACTAATGAAAAACTGTTTTTT CASSTSNRDRAATNEKLFF
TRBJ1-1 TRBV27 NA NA TGTGCCAGCAGTTTATCTTTTCTAGAGGCAACTGAAGCTTTCTTT CASSLSFLEATEAFF
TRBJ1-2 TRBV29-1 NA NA TGCAGCGTTGTGGAGACAGGCCGAGGCTACACCTTC CSVVETGRGYTF
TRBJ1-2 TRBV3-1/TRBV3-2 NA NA TGTGCCAGCAGCCCTACCCCGTGGTCTAACTATGGCTACACCTTC CASSPTPWSNYGYTF
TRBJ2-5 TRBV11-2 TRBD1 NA TGTGCCAGCAGCCATCAGGGGGCCGAAGAGACCCAGTACTTC CASSHQGAEETQYF
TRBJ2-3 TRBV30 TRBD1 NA TGTGCCTGGAGTGTCGACAGGGAGGATACGCAGTATTTT CAWSVDREDTQYF
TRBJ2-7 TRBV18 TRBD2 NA TGTGCCAGCTCCGTAGCGGGGGCCTACGAGCAGTACTTC CASSVAGAYEQYF
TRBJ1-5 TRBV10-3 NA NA TGTGCCATCAGTGAAAAACAGGGTGGCAATCAGCCCCAGCATTTT CAISEKQGGNQPQHF
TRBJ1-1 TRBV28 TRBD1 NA TGTGCCAGCAGCGTGGGACAGACGAACACTGAAGCTTTCTTT CASSVGQTNTEAFF
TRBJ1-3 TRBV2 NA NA TGTGCCAGTGGGGGGGACTTAAGCTCTGGAAACACCATATATTTT CASGGDLSSGNTIYF
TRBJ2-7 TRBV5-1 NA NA TGCGCCAGCCGCGAGGGTCCGCACGAGCAGTACTTC CASREGPHEQYF
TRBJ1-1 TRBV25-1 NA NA TGTGCCAGCAGTCGGGGGGCGGCCATGAACACTGAAGCTTTCTTT CASSRGAAMNTEAFF
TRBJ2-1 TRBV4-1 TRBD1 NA TGCGCCAGCAGCCGCTACGGGACAGGGGGCAATGAGCAGTTCTTC CASSRYGTGGNEQFF